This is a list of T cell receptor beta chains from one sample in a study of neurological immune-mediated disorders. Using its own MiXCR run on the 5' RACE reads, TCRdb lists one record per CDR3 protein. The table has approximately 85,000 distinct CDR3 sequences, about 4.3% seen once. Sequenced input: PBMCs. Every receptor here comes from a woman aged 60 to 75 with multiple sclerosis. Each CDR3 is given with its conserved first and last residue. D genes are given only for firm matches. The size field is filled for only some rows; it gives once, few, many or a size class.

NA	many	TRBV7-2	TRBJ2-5	TGTGCCAGCAGCTTAGGGGGGGGCCTCGAGACCCAGTACTTC	CASSLGGGLETQYF
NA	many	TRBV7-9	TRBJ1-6	TGTGCCAGCAGCCGAGTGGACGGCTATAATTCACCCCTCCACTTT	CASSRVDGYNSPLHF
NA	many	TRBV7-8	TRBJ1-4	TGTGCCAGCACCAAGAGTCGGGTGCGGGAAAAACTGTTTTTT	CASTKSRVREKLFF
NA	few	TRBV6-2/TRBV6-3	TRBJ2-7	TGTGCCAGCAGCCGAGGACGGGACGAGCAGTACTTC	CASSRGRDEQYF
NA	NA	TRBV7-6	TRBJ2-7	TGTGCCAGCAGCCCCCTGGGGCTTCTCTACGAGCAGTACTTC	CASSPLGLLYEQYF
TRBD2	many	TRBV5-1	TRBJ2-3	TGCGCCAGCCGGGCCGGGTCTAGCGGAAACACAGATACGCAGTATTTT	CASRAGSSGNTDTQYF
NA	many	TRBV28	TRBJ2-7	TGTGCCAGCAGTTTAGGGGCGGCCTACGAGCAGTACTTC	CASSLGAAYEQYF
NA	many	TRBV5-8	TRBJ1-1	TGTGCCAGCAGCCGCAGGACCGGGGGGAACACTGAAGCTTTCTTT	CASSRRTGGNTEAFF
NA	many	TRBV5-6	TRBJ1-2	TGTGCCAGCAGCTTGGTCTACGGCAGGGTTGGATATGGCTACACCTTC	CASSLVYGRVGYGYTF
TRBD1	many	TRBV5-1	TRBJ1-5	TGCGCCAGCAGCCCCGGGACAGGGGTAGTAGGTCAGCCCCAGCATTTT	CASSPGTGVVGQPQHF
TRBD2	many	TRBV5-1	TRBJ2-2	TGCGCCAGCAGCTTGACCGTAGCGGGGGCGGACACCGGGGAGCTGTTTTTT	CASSLTVAGADTGELFF
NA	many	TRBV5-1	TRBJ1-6	TGCGCCAGCAGCTTGACGGCAGACCTAAGTTCACCCCTCCACTTT	CASSLTADLSSPLHF
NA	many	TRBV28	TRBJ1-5	TGTGCCAGCAGTCAGACAGGTCCGGAGAATCAGCCCCAGCATTTT	CASSQTGPENQPQHF
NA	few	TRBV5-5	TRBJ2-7	TGTGCCAGCAGCCTATGGACAGCCTACGAGCAGTACTTC	CASSLWTAYEQYF
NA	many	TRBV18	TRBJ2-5	TGTGCCAGCTCACCTGAAACATTGGGGACCCAGTACTTC	CASSPETLGTQYF
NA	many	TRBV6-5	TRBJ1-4	TGTGCCAGCAGTTACTCGGCAGGGTGGAACGAAAAACTGTTTTTT	CASSYSAGWNEKLFF
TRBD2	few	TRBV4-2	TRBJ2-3	TGTGCCAGCAGCCAAGATCGACTAGCGGGGGGCCCAGATACGCAGTATTTT	CASSQDRLAGGPDTQYF
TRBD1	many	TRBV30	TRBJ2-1	TGTGCCTGGAGGAGGGACAGTTCCTACAATGAGCAGTTCTTC	CAWRRDSSYNEQFF
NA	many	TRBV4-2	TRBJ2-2	TGTGCCAGCAGCCAGGATCTCCGAGCCGGGTCCTACACGGCCGGGGAGCTGTTTTTT	CASSQDLRAGSYTAGELFF
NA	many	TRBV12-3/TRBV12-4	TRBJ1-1	TGTGCCAGCAGTTTTGCCAGGGTGGGCACTGAAGCTTTCTTT	CASSFARVGTEAFF
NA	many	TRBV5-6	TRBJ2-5	TGTGCCAGCAGCTCTCTAGATAGGGAGACCCAGTACTTC	CASSSLDRETQYF
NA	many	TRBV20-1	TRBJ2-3	TGCAGTGCTACTGTCTTCCTGGGTGGCACAGATACGCAGTATTTT	CSATVFLGGTDTQYF
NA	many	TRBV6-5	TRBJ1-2	TGTGCCAGCAGTTACTCGCATGGGGATGGCTACACCTTC	CASSYSHGDGYTF
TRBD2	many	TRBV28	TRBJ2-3	TGTGCCGGGAAACCGGGAGGGGAGACAGATACGCAGTATTTT	CAGKPGGETDTQYF
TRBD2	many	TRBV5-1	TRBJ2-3	TGCGCCAGCAGCCGCCCACTAGCAGCGGGGGGCTCCACAGATACGCAGTATTTT	CASSRPLAAGGSTDTQYF
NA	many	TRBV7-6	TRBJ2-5	TGTGCCAGCAGCTTAGGGGGGGGCTCGGAGACCCAGTACTTC	CASSLGGGSETQYF
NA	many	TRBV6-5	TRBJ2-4	TGTGCCAGCAGTTCGTTCGAACAGGGTGGAAAGTACTTC	CASSSFEQGGKYF
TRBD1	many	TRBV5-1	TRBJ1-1	TGCGCCAGCAGCTCACGGACAGGGAAGGACACTGAAGCTTTCTTT	CASSSRTGKDTEAFF
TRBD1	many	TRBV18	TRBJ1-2	TGTGCCAGCTCACCCGGGACAGGGGGCTACGGCTACACCTTC	CASSPGTGGYGYTF
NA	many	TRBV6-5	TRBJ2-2	TGTGCCAGCAGTTACTCGTCGGACGGCGCGAACACCGGGGAGCTGTTTTTT	CASSYSSDGANTGELFF
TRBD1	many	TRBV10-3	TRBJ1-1	TGTGCCACAAGACAGGGGACCCTGAACACTGAAGCTTTCTTT	CATRQGTLNTEAFF
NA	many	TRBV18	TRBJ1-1	TGTGCCAGCTCACCTACGGATGAGAACACTGAAGCTTTCTTT	CASSPTDENTEAFF
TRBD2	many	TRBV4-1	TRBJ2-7	TGCGCCAGCAGCCAACCTAGCGGGGGTAGAAGTAGAAAGCAGTACTTC	CASSQPSGGRSRKQYF
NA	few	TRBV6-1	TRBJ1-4	TGTGCCACCCGAACAAGACAGGTCGCACATGAAAAACTGTTTTTT	CATRTRQVAHEKLFF
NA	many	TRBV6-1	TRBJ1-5	TGTGCCAGCAGTGAAATGGCGCAGCATTTT	CASSEMAQHF
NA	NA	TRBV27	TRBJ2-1	TGTGCCAGCAAAACACAGGGCGGATCCTACAATGAGCAGTTCTTC	CASKTQGGSYNEQFF
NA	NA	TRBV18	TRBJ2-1	TGTGCCAGCTCACCGTCTCGGTCGGGCAATGAGCAGTTCTTC	CASSPSRSGNEQFF
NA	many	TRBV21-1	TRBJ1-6	TGTGCCAGCAGCAAATGGTGGGGGGGGGATTCACCCCTCCACTTT	CASSKWWGGDSPLHF
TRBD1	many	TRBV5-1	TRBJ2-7	TGCGCCAGCAGCACGTGGACAGGGAGCAACGAGCAGTACTTC	CASSTWTGSNEQYF
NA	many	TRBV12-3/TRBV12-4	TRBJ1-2	TGTGCCAGCAGCCCCGGAGGGGTGGGTGGCTACACCTTC	CASSPGGVGGYTF
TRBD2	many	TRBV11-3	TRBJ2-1	TGTGCCAGCAGCCCTCACGAGCGGGGGGAGCAGTTCTTC	CASSPHERGEQFF
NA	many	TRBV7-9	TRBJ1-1	TGTGCCAGCAGCTTAGATCAGGGATGGACTGAAGCTTTCTTT	CASSLDQGWTEAFF
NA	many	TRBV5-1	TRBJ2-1	TGCGCCAGCAGCTTGTTCACCTTCAGCAATGAGCAGTTCTTC	CASSLFTFSNEQFF
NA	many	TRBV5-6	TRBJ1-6	TGTGCCAGCAGCACTCGTGGGAGGAATAATTCACCCCTCCACTTT	CASSTRGRNNSPLHF
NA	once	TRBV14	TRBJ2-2	TGTGCCAGCAGCCAAGCAGGGTTGGTCGGGGAGCTGTTTTTT	CASSQAGLVGELFF
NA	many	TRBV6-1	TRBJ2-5	TGTGCCAGCACGGCCCCCGGGGGACCGCAGGAGACCCAGTACTTC	CASTAPGGPQETQYF
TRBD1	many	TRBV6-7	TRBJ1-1	TGTGCCAGCAGTTACACCCGGACAGGGATTGTGAACACTGAAGCTTTCTTT	CASSYTRTGIVNTEAFF
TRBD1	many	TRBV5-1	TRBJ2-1	TGCGCCAGCAGCCCAGACGCCGGGACAGGGGGCCATGAGCAGTTCTTC	CASSPDAGTGGHEQFF